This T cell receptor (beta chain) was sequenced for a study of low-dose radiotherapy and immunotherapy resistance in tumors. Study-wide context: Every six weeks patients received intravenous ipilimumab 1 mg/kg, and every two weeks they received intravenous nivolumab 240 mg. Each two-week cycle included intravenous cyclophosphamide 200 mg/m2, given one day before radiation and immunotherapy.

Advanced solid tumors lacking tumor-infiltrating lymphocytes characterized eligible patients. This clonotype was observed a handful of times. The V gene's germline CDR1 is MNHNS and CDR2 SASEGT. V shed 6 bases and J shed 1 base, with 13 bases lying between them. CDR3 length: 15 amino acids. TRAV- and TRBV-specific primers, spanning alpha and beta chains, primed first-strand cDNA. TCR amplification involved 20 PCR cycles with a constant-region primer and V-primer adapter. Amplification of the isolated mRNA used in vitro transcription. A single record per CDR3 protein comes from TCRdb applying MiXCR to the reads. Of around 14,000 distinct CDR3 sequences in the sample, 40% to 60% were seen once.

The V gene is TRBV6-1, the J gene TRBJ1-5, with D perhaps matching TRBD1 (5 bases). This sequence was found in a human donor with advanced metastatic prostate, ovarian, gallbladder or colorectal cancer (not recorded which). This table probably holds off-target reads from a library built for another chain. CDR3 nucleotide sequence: TGTGCCAGCAGGGCGAAGGGGACGAGCAATCAGCCCCAGCATTTT. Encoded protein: CASRAKGTSNQPQHF.